A selection of T cell receptor beta chains follows, all from one sample in a study of PD-1 blockade in mismatch repair-deficient tumors. Libraries were prepared by immunoSEQ multiplex PCR; TCRdb keeps only in-frame clonotypes and omits some of them. The sample shows roughly 120,000 clones, around nine tenths of them seen only once. The material was peripheral blood, obtained roughly 70 weeks after starting pembrolizumab. These receptors were obtained from an adult with mismatch repair-deficient cancer. The CDR3 runs from the conserved cysteine through the conserved F or W. Fields, in order: J gene, CDR3 length, D gene, clone size, V gene, CDR3 DNA, CDR3 protein. D genes are given only for firm matches. Size values are once, few and many counts, or a class for expanded clones, and some rows have none.

>TRBJ2-5|17|TRBD2|-|TRBV4-1
TGCGCCAGCAGCCAAGCTGGACTAGCGGGTGGTTTAGAGACCCAGTACTTC
CASSQAGLAGGLETQYF
>TRBJ2-2|15|-|-|TRBV6-5
TGTGCCAGCAGTTACTCGTCCTTCAGCACCGGGGAGCTGTTTTTT
CASSYSSFSTGELFF
>TRBJ2-7|15|-|-|TRBV11-2
TGTGCCAGCAGCTTAGGGTTGGGTCGGGCCTACGAGCAGTACTTC
CASSLGLGRAYEQYF
>TRBJ2-1|14|TRBD1|once|TRBV19
TGTGCCAGTAGTACGGGGACAGGGGGCATTGAGCAGTTCTTC
CASSTGTGGIEQFF
>TRBJ2-7|11|TRBD2|-|TRBV20-1
TGCAGTGCTAGCGCGGGGGACGAGCAGTACTTC
CSASAGDEQYF
>TRBJ2-7|14|-|-|TRBV28
TGTGCCAGCAGTCCCTGGACGGAGACCTACGAGCAGTACTTC
CASSPWTETYEQYF
>TRBJ2-4|17|TRBD2|-|TRBV9
TGTGCCAGCAGCGTAGCAGTGGGAGGGACTGGTAAAAACATTCAGTACTTC
CASSVAVGGTGKNIQYF
>TRBJ2-7|16|TRBD2|few|TRBV18
TGTGCCAGCTCAGAGGGACTAGCGGGAGGCAGCTACGAGCAGTACTTC
CASSEGLAGGSYEQYF
>TRBJ2-7|13|-|once|TRBV7-2
TGTGCCAGCAGCTTAGGGGAGACCTACGAGCAGTACTTC
CASSLGETYEQYF
>TRBJ2-6|21|TRBD1|-|TRBV4-1
TGCGCCAGCAGCCAAGAACCGGGGACAGAGAATCCCTCCACCGGGGCCAACGTCCTGACTTTC
CASSQEPGTENPSTGANVLTF